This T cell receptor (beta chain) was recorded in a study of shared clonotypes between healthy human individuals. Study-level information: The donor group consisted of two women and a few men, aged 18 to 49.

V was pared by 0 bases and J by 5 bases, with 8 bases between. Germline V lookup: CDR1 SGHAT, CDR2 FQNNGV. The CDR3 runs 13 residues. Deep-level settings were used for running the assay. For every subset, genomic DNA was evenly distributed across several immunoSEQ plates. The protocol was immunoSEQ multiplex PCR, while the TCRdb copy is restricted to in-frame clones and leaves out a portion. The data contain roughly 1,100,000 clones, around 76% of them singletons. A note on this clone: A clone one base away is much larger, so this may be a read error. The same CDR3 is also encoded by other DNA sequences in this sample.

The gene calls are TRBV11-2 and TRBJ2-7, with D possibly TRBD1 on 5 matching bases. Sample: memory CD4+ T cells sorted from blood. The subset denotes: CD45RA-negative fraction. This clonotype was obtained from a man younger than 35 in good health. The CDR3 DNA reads TGTGCCAGCAGCTTAGACAGGGCCCACGAGCAGTACTTC. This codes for CASSLDRAHEQYF.